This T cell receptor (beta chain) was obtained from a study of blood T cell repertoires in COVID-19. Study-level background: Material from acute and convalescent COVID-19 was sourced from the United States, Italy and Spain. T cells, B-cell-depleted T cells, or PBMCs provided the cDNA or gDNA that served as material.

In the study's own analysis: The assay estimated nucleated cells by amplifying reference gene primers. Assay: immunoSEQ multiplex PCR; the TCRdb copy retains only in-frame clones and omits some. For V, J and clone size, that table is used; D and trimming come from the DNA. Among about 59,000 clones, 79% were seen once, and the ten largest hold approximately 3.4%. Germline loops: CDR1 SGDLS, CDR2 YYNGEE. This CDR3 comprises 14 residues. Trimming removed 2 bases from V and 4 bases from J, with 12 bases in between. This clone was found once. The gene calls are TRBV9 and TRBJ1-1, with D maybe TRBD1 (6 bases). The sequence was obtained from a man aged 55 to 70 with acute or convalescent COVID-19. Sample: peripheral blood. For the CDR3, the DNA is TGTGCCAGCAGCGTCAACAGGGAGAGCACTGAAGCTTTCTTT. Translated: CASSVNRESTEAFF.